This T cell receptor (beta chain) was captured in a study of T-cell reconstitution after alpha-beta-depleted transplantation in children. At least ten counts were recorded for this clonotype. Relative to the germline gene, one junction end is altered; a read error may explain this. Preparation of the TCRbeta library involved a method that used unique molecular identifiers. TCRdb itself ran the PCR reads through MiXCR, one entry per CDR3 protein. This sample carries just under 250,000 distinct CDR3 sequences, around 25% of them seen once, and the ten largest clones take 2.6%. The germline V gene encodes CDR1 SQVTM and CDR2 ANQGSEA. This CDR3 is built from 10 residues.

This TCR came from a girl between 2 and 10 years old with Fanconi anemia, due to receive a stem cell transplant. The gene calls are TRBV29-1 and TRBJ2-5, with D possibly TRBD1 on 8 matching bases. The source was PBMCs, collected before TCRalphabeta/CD19-depleted stem cell transplant. Written as DNA, the CDR3 is TGCACCGAGGGGGGGGACAGGTTCCACTTC. Encoded protein: CTEGGDRFHF.